This TCR beta chain emerged from a study of blood T cell repertoires in COVID-19. Study details: Acute and convalescent COVID-19 samples came from the United States, Italy and Spain.

The V gene's germline CDR1 is SQVTM and CDR2 ANQGSEA. There are 12 residues in the CDR3. V was pared by 6 bases and J by 6 bases, with 11 bases between. It was during active infection that Seattle patients were enrolled and then longitudinally followed. Source study methods: Nucleated cell counts were estimated from reference gene primer amplification. Libraries were prepared by immunoSEQ multiplex PCR; TCRdb keeps only in-frame clonotypes and omits some of them. V, J and clone size are those of that table, while D and trimming were read from the DNA. The sample holds 200,000 to 250,000 clones, 83% seen once.

The sample taken for sequencing was peripheral blood. The receptor comes from a young woman with COVID-19, enrolled during active disease. The rearrangement joins TRBV29-1 to TRBJ2-2; possible D gene TRBD2, 6 bases. CDR3 DNA: TGCAGCGTGGCGGGGCTGGCCGGGGAGCTGTTTTTT. This sequence encodes CSVAGLAGELFF.